This T cell receptor beta chain was sequenced for a study of blood T cells in healthy people across ages (dated by TCRdb to the mid-2010s). For context, the study as a whole: In model experiments, roughly one uniquely barcoded TCR beta cDNA molecule per two T cells was captured by template switching. The study measured age-related changes in TCR beta repertoire diversity using deep sequencing normalized with unique cDNA molecular identifiers. The donors were split into four age groups: young (average around 15 years), middle-aged (roughly 39), aged (roughly 68) and long-lived (under 85). Donors of different ages were randomly distributed across sequencing lanes to avoid experimental bias. The study analyzed two additional independent replicas of 1 million unique cDNA reads from the same blood draw for two donors, one aged 18 to 30 and one aged 80 or older.

Overall study outcomes, separate from this receptor: Because the CMV infection status of the donors was unknown, age-related changes in expanded clonotypes may potentially have been confounded. Compared with the aged group, more naive CD4+ T cells, fewer expanded clones and increased TCR diversity were shown by the long-lived group, suggesting age selection. Estimates of total diversity from one million sequenced T cells were regarded as lower bounds and underestimates. As age increased, observed TCR beta diversity per million T cells dropped in a roughly linear way, and a significant reduction was already evident by age about 40. The percentage of naive T cells measured by flow cytometry correlated strongly with observed TCR beta diversity. Because profiling used bulk unsorted PBMCs, naive and antigen-experienced compartments could not be compared conclusively.

Receptor libraries were prepared by 5' RACE. TCRdb lists the instrument as Illumina HiSeq 2500. The second PCR ran for roughly 7 to 12 cycles and used a J-beta primer mix along with a sample-barcoded 5' primer. A unique molecular identifier was introduced onto each TCR beta cDNA molecule by a template-switch 5' adaptor carrying 12 random nucleotides. Each sample yielded at least 2.5 million CDR3-containing paired-end reads. All of the RNA was converted into first-strand cDNA using the Mint cDNA synthesis kit, with a TRBC-specific oligonucleotide serving as the primer. Following uracil-DNA glycosylase treatment, all cDNA underwent a first 18-cycle PCR with the universal primers M1SS and BC2_uni_R. The paper's processing steps were these. Normalization of each sample was performed by random selection of 1 million high-quality reads, each carrying a distinct molecular identifier. Reads with shared molecular identifiers were discarded instead of being binned into consensus sequences. MiTCR, run with a Q25 quality threshold and the strictest error-elimination algorithm, handled CDR3 identification, clonotype clustering and error correction. A nonparametric unseen species model with Euler transformation was used to estimate a lower bound on total TCR beta diversity. TCRdb handled the public reads itself, with Q25 trimming in fastp and clone calling in MiXCR, and kept productive beta chains. Rows are combined by CDR3 protein, so each entry shows the most common genes and DNA. These V and J calls derive from TCRdb rather than the authors' analysis. This sample is represented by about 380,000 distinct CDR3 sequences; about 55% of them were singletons. The ten largest clones capture over 40% of the sample.

Details on this clonotype: Its antigen is currently not known. Per-nucleotide qualities are absent, and no much larger clonotype sits a single base away.

Systemically healthy Caucasian individuals from Russia, roughly 40 in total and aged roughly 6 to 100 years, were included as donors. Ten milliliters of peripheral blood were drawn from each donor into EDTA-treated Vacutainer tubes. PBMCs were isolated by Ficoll-Paque density-gradient centrifugation, with at least 7 million obtained per sample. Total RNA, at least 5 micrograms per sample, was extracted from PBMCs with Trizol reagent. For every donor, flow cytometry on a PBMC aliquot measured the percentage of naive CD45RAhigh/CD27high T cells. The germline V gene provides CDR1 SQVTM and CDR2 ANQGSEA. Deletion took 2 bases off V and 0 bases off J, with a span of 9 bases between the germline ends. CDR3 length: 14 amino acids, cysteine to phenylalanine. CDR3 DNA is the only sequence kept; it has 42 bases, read in frame from the first base.

The sample consisted of blood. The source of this sequence is a man in his 60s in good health. This sequence uses TRBV29-1 and TRBJ2-3; the D gene is perhaps TRBD1, on 6 matching bases. The base sequence is TGCAGCGTTGAATCGGGACAAAGCACAGATACGCAGTATTTT. Protein translation: CSVESGQSTDTQYF.